Listed below are T cell receptor beta chains from one sample, sequenced in a study of cytomegalovirus exposure and HLA in healthy donors. Sequenced by immunoSEQ multiplex PCR; TCRdb stores in-frame clones only, minus some. The sample records about 170,000 clones, 60% to 80% being singletons. Sequencing was performed on PBMCs. The receptors here all came from a female donor in good health and CMV-seronegative. Both conserved end residues are part of each CDR3. Fields, in order: clone size, J gene, D gene, V gene, CDR3 protein, CDR3 DNA. D genes are given only for firm matches. A row's size may be missing; if present it is once, few, many or a size class.

abundance: -; j_gene: TRBJ2-7; d_gene: TRBD2; v_gene: TRBV2; CDR3aa: CASSVSGSFGYEQYF; CDR3nt: TGTGCCAGCAGTGTTAGCGGGAGCTTTGGGTACGAGCAGTACTTC
abundance: once; j_gene: TRBJ1-1; d_gene: TRBD1; v_gene: TRBV29-1; CDR3aa: CSVEPGGTEAFF; CDR3nt: TGCAGCGTTGAACCAGGGGGCACTGAAGCTTTCTTT
abundance: -; j_gene: TRBJ2-3; d_gene: -; v_gene: TRBV14; CDR3aa: CASSHHSTGYATDTQYF; CDR3nt: TGTGCCAGCAGCCACCACTCTACAGGGTATGCCACAGATACGCAGTATTTT
abundance: -; j_gene: TRBJ2-3; d_gene: -; v_gene: TRBV2; CDR3aa: CASKVGGPTDTQYF; CDR3nt: TGTGCCAGCAAGGTGGGGGGGCCGACAGATACGCAGTATTTT
abundance: -; j_gene: TRBJ2-1; d_gene: TRBD1; v_gene: TRBV4-3; CDR3aa: CASSQRTGGIEQFF; CDR3nt: TGCGCCAGCAGCCAACGGACAGGGGGAATCGAGCAGTTCTTC
abundance: -; j_gene: TRBJ2-7; d_gene: TRBD1; v_gene: TRBV7-6; CDR3aa: CASSLEGGGAYEQYF; CDR3nt: TGTGCCAGCAGCTTAGAAGGGGGCGGAGCCTACGAGCAGTACTTC
abundance: -; j_gene: TRBJ2-5; d_gene: TRBD1; v_gene: TRBV12-5; CDR3aa: CASGVGQGETQYF; CDR3nt: TGTGCTAGTGGCGTCGGACAGGGGGAGACCCAGTACTTC
abundance: -; j_gene: TRBJ1-4; d_gene: -; v_gene: TRBV5-6; CDR3aa: CASSLGQSGEKLFF; CDR3nt: TGTGCCAGCAGCTTGGGGCAGTCTGGTGAAAAACTGTTTTTT
abundance: -; j_gene: TRBJ1-2; d_gene: TRBD1; v_gene: TRBV19; CDR3aa: CASSIRDSQFNYGYTF; CDR3nt: TGTGCCAGTAGTATCCGGGACAGCCAGTTTAACTATGGCTACACCTTC
abundance: -; j_gene: TRBJ2-2; d_gene: -; v_gene: TRBV7-3; CDR3aa: CASSLTPTSGELFF; CDR3nt: TGTGCCAGCAGCTTAACTCCAACTAGCGGGGAGCTGTTTTTT
abundance: -; j_gene: TRBJ1-4; d_gene: -; v_gene: TRBV11-2; CDR3aa: CASSLDRSSINEKLFF; CDR3nt: TGTGCCAGCAGCTTAGATCGGAGCAGCATAAATGAAAAACTGTTTTTT
abundance: -; j_gene: TRBJ1-1; d_gene: TRBD1; v_gene: TRBV27; CDR3aa: CASSFADRDPPEAFF; CDR3nt: TGTGCCAGCAGTTTCGCGGACAGGGATCCTCCTGAAGCTTTCTTT
abundance: once; j_gene: TRBJ2-7; d_gene: TRBD1; v_gene: TRBV5-8; CDR3aa: CASSPFGTGQEEQYF; CDR3nt: TGTGCCAGCAGCCCTTTTGGGACAGGCCAGGAGGAGCAGTACTTC
abundance: -; j_gene: TRBJ2-7; d_gene: -; v_gene: TRBV6-1; CDR3aa: CASSDRREHEQYF; CDR3nt: TGTGCCAGCAGTGACCGCAGGGAACACGAGCAGTACTTC
abundance: few; j_gene: TRBJ2-3; d_gene: TRBD2; v_gene: TRBV4-1; CDR3aa: CASSQWAGGPTDTQYF; CDR3nt: TGCGCCAGCAGCCAATGGGCGGGGGGGCCGACAGATACGCAGTATTTT
abundance: once; j_gene: TRBJ2-5; d_gene: -; v_gene: TRBV14; CDR3aa: CASSQVNSQETQYF; CDR3nt: TGTGCCAGCAGCCAAGTTAACAGTCAAGAGACCCAGTACTTC
abundance: -; j_gene: TRBJ2-6; d_gene: TRBD1; v_gene: TRBV13; CDR3aa: CASSNRDRGRAGANVLTF; CDR3nt: TGTGCCAGCAGCAACCGGGACAGGGGGCGTGCTGGGGCCAACGTCCTGACTTTC
abundance: -; j_gene: TRBJ2-1; d_gene: TRBD2; v_gene: TRBV7-9; CDR3aa: CASSFVPSGESSYNEQFF; CDR3nt: TGTGCCAGCAGCTTTGTACCTAGCGGTGAAAGCTCCTACAATGAGCAGTTCTTC
abundance: -; j_gene: TRBJ1-6; d_gene: -; v_gene: TRBV7-2; CDR3aa: CASSGLGDSPLHF; CDR3nt: TGTGCCAGCAGCGGGTTAGGGGATTCACCCCTCCACTTT
abundance: -; j_gene: TRBJ2-1; d_gene: -; v_gene: TRBV21-1; CDR3aa: CASSKGQGSYNEQFF; CDR3nt: TGTGCCAGCAGCAAAGGTCAGGGAAGCTACAATGAGCAGTTCTTC
abundance: -; j_gene: TRBJ1-1; d_gene: TRBD1; v_gene: TRBV5-5; CDR3aa: CASSLTGVNTEAFF; CDR3nt: TGTGCCAGCAGCTTGACAGGGGTGAACACTGAAGCTTTCTTT
abundance: once; j_gene: TRBJ2-5; d_gene: TRBD2; v_gene: TRBV7-2; CDR3aa: CASSFGGGAETQYF; CDR3nt: TGTGCCAGCAGCTTCGGCGGGGGGGCTGAGACCCAGTACTTC
abundance: -; j_gene: TRBJ1-6; d_gene: TRBD1; v_gene: TRBV7-8; CDR3aa: CASSLGGQLNSPLHF; CDR3nt: TGTGCCAGCAGCTTAGGGGGACAGTTGAATTCACCCCTCCACTTT
abundance: -; j_gene: TRBJ2-2; d_gene: TRBD1; v_gene: TRBV6-1; CDR3aa: CASSDWTGGTGELFF; CDR3nt: TGTGCCAGCAGTGATTGGACAGGGGGCACCGGGGAGCTGTTTTTT
abundance: -; j_gene: TRBJ1-1; d_gene: -; v_gene: TRBV28; CDR3aa: CASSFSQLHEAFF; CDR3nt: TGTGCCAGCAGTTTCTCCCAACTCCATGAAGCTTTCTTT